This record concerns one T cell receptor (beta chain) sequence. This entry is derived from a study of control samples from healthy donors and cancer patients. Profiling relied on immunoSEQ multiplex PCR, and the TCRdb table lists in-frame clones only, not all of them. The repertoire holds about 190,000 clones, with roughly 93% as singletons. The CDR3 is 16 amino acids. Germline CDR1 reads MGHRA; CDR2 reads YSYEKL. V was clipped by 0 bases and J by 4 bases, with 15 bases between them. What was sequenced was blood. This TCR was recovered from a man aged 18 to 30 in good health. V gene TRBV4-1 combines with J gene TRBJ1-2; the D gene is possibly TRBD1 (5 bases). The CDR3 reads CASSQDHEGRTYGYTF. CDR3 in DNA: TGCGCCAGCAGCCAAGATCACGAGGGGCGCACCTATGGCTACACCTTC.